Following are 25 T cell receptor beta chains from one sample sequenced in a study of T-cell memory formation after mild COVID-19 (dated by TCRdb to the early 2020s). Preparation of the library involved 5' RACE. Instrument on record: Illumina NovaSeq 6000. Using fastp at Q25 and MiXCR, TCRdb reprocessed the public reads and kept productive beta chains. Rows with one shared CDR3 protein collapse into an entry with the most common genes and DNA. In this sample the table shows about 430,000 distinct CDR3 sequences, 20% to 25% of which occur a single time. The ten top clones hold roughly 8.9% of the sample. Sequenced: PBMCs or a T cell subset sorted from them (not recorded which). These receptors all stem from an adult woman who had mild COVID-19 (a few samples of this study predate the infection). The sample titles of this study are shuffled in the database, so cell type and time point are left out; the donor was told from shared clones.

The genes are TRBV4-1 and TRBJ2-7; 9 bases map to TRBD1. The V gene's germline CDR1 is MGHRA and CDR2 YSYEKL. Trimming cost V 3 bases and J 6 bases; bases outside gene matches: 9. The CDR3 is 15 residues long. The CDR3 reads CASSHDWTGVGEQYF. The CDR3 coding sequence is TGCGCCAGCAGCCACGATTGGACAGGGGTGGGCGAGCAGTACTTC.

This clonotype was seen a few times. This rearrangement joins TRBV4-1 to TRBJ2-1, with D perhaps TRBD1 (6 bases). Germline CDR1 and CDR2: MGHRA and YSYEKL. This CDR3 has 15 residues. Trimming took 0 bases from V and 3 from J, leaving 9 bases between them. CDR3: CASSQEGTNYNEQFF. CDR3 sequence (DNA): TGCGCCAGCAGCCAAGAAGGGACAAACTACAATGAGCAGTTCTTC.

This clonotype was seen a handful of times. This chain joins TRBV7-9 and TRBJ1-1; D gene unclear. The CDR3 totals 15 residues. V gave up 4 bases and J gave up 1 base, with 13 bases separating them. Looked up from germline, CDR1 is SEHNR and CDR2 is FQNEAQ (reference sequence). CDR3 coding DNA: TGTGCCAGCAGCTCCTACAGTGGGGAGAACACTGAAGCTTTCTTT. Amino acid sequence: CASSSYSGENTEAFF.

This clonotype was found a few times. The chain joins TRBV6-4 to TRBJ2-1, with a possible D match to TRBD1 (5 bases). The CDR3 runs to 11 residues. The V gene lost 3 bases and the J gene lost 10 bases, with 7 bases spanning the gap. The germline gives CDR1 MRHNA, CDR2 SNTAGT. CDR3 DNA sequence: TGTGCCAGCAGTGATCAGGGAGAGCAGTTCTTC. It specifies CASSDQGEQFF.

This sequence joins TRBV7-2 and TRBJ2-7; D tentatively reads TRBD1 or TRBD2 (5 bases each). V was clipped by 3 bases and J by 3 bases, with 9 bases between them. Germline lookup yields CDR1 SGHTA and CDR2 FQGNSA. The CDR3 covers 13 residues. CDR3 bases: TGTGCCAGCAGCTTTGGGGGTATCTACGAGCAGTACTTC. Protein: CASSFGGIYEQYF.

The rearrangement joins TRBV6-1 to TRBJ2-2, with 10 bases lining up with TRBD1. The CDR3 spans 13 residues. The V and J ends lost 10 bases and 3 bases, in that order; junction bases with no gene match: 2. The germline V gene encodes CDR1 MNHNS and CDR2 SASEGT. The CDR3 nucleotides read TGTGCCACCGGGACAGGGGACACCGGGGAGCTGTTTTTT. Its translation is CATGTGDTGELFF.

This clonotype was recorded a few times. V and J are TRBV6-2 or TRBV6-3 and TRBJ1-5; D may be TRBD1 (5 bases). This CDR3 has 14 amino acids. Trimming removed 6 bases from V and 3 bases from J, with 12 bases in between. Germline V CDR1 and CDR2: MNHEY, SVGEGT. CDR3 in amino acids: CASRTKGNNQPQHF. CDR3 sequence (DNA): TGTGCCAGCAGAACGAAGGGGAACAATCAGCCCCAGCATTTT.

This clonotype has more than one count but fewer than ten. The CDR3 protein is CASSQAGTGYGYTF. The CDR3 DNA reads as TGTGCCAGCAGCCAAGCCGGGACAGGGTACGGCTACACCTTC. V gene TRBV3-1 combines with J gene TRBJ1-2; 9 bases are a match to TRBD1. V shed 1 base, J shed 8 bases, and the junction held 5 bases outside the gene matches. The CDR3 has 14 residues. In germline, CDR1 is LGHDT, CDR2 YNNKEL (reference sequence).

This clonotype has only a few counts. The CDR3 nucleotides read TGTGCCAGCAGCTTCCCCGCCGGAGGGGGCGAGCAGTACTTC. This sequence encodes CASSFPAGGGEQYF. The chain combines TRBV7-2 with TRBJ2-7, with D perhaps given as TRBD1 or TRBD2 (6 bases each). This CDR3 comprises 14 residues. The germline gives CDR1 SGHTA, CDR2 FQGNSA. Trimming removed 3 bases from V and 6 bases from J, with 15 bases in between.

This chain connects TRBV5-1 to TRBJ2-3, with 11 bases identical to TRBD2. The J segment lost 6 bases and the V segment lost 4 bases, leaving 4 bases of the junction unmatched. Germline-derived CDR1 and CDR2 are SGHRS and YFSETQ. The CDR3 has 14 residues. CDR3 in DNA: TGCGCCAGCAGCGATACTAGCGGGAGTGATACGCAGTATTTT. Amino acid sequence: CASSDTSGSDTQYF.

In this sample, this clonotype turned up a few times. This chain links TRBV11-2 with TRBJ2-1; D is unresolved. The CDR3 is 15 residues long. V lost 5 bases and J 1 base, leaving 12 bases between the germline ends. The germline CDR1 and CDR2 sequences are SGHAT and FQNNGV. The DNA of the CDR3 is TGTGCCAGCAGCCCCTCGGGCCTTTCCTACAATGAGCAGTTCTTC. Its translation is CASSPSGLSYNEQFF. Full variable domain (outside the CDR3, taken from reference TRBV11-2 and TRBJ2-1): EAGVAQSPRYKIIEKRQSVAFWCNPISGHATLYWYQQILGQGPKLLIQFQNNGVVDDSQLPKDRFSAERLKGVDSTLKIQPAKLEDSAVYLCASSPSGLSYNEQFFGPGTRLTVL.

CDR3 loop: CASSYNLGQGLNSPLHF. The CDR3 DNA is TGTGCCAGCAGTTACAATCTGGGACAGGGGCTAAATTCACCCCTCCACTTT. The V and J genes are TRBV6-2 or TRBV6-3 and TRBJ1-6; 10 nucleotides match TRBD1. This CDR3 has 17 amino acids. V gave up 2 bases and J gave up 7 bases; unmatched junction bases: 8. Per germline, CDR1 MNHEY and CDR2 SVGEGT.

V and J are TRBV30 and TRBJ2-1; D possibly corresponds to TRBD1 (6 bases). The germline V and J ends were trimmed by 4 bases and 2 bases, with 15 bases remaining between them. Germline CDR1 and CDR2: GTSNPN and SVGIG (reference sequence). This CDR3 is built from 15 residues. The DNA of the CDR3 is TGTGCCTGGAATACAGGGAAACGGACCTACAATGAGCAGTTCTTC. Its translation: CAWNTGKRTYNEQFF.

This clonotype showed up many times. This chain joins TRBV20-1 and TRBJ2-1; tentatively, D is TRBD1 (6 bases). Looked up from germline, CDR1 is DFQATT and CDR2 is SNEGSKA (reference sequence). The V gene lost 6 bases and the J gene lost 0 bases, with 12 bases spanning the gap. This CDR3 comprises 14 residues. CDR3 loop: CSARGGSSYNEQFF. In DNA, the CDR3 is TGCAGTGCCAGGGGCGGCAGCTCCTACAATGAGCAGTTCTTC.

This clonotype has just a few counts. The DNA for the CDR3 is TGTGCCAGCAACCCCGGGACTAGCGGGAGATCGGTTAACACCGGGGAGCTGTTTTTT. This codes for CASNPGTSGRSVNTGELFF. J is TRBJ2-2 and V is TRBV12-3 or TRBV12-4; TRBD2 matches at 14 bases. This CDR3 contains 19 residues. Trimming took 7 bases from V and 2 from J; bases not matched to a gene: 12.

This clonotype was recorded a few times. This rearrangement joins TRBV30 to TRBJ1-6; D might be TRBD1 (6 bases). V was pared by 1 base and J by 1 base, with 11 bases between. The CDR3 has 16 amino acids. CDR1 GTSNPN and CDR2 SVGIG come from the germline V gene (reference sequence). CDR3 in DNA: TGTGCCTGGAGTGACTACAGGGTGTCCTATAATTCACCCCTCCACTTT. This gives the protein CAWSDYRVSYNSPLHF.

The CDR3: CATQPGTGAPDTQYF. In DNA form, the CDR3 reads TGTGCCACCCAGCCGGGGACAGGGGCCCCAGATACGCAGTATTTT. This chain uses TRBV19 with TRBJ2-3, with TRBD1 matching 10 bases. With V trimmed by 10 bases and J by 4 bases, 11 bases remained unmatched. This CDR3 is 15 amino acids long. In germline, CDR1 is LNHDA, CDR2 SQIVND (reference sequence).

This chain uses TRBV7-9 with TRBJ1-6, with TRBD1 matching over 7 bases. CDR1 is SEHNR and CDR2 is FQNEAQ in the germline V gene (reference sequence). The V and J ends lost 4 bases and 10 bases, in that order; junction bases with no gene match: 10. The CDR3 loop spans 15 amino acids. CDR3 amino acids: CASSSLGTVGSPLHF. Here the CDR3 DNA reads TGTGCCAGCAGCTCCCTCGGGACAGTGGGCTCACCCCTCCACTTT.

The rearrangement uses TRBV7-3 and TRBJ2-6; D ambiguous. Germline CDR1 is SGHTA and CDR2 is FQGTGA. The V end was cut by 2 bases, the J end by 1 base, with 6 bases between. This CDR3 region has 15 residues. The CDR3 region is CASSLGPSGANVLTF. The DNA for the CDR3 is TGTGCCAGCAGCTTAGGCCCTTCTGGGGCCAACGTCCTGACTTTC.

V is TRBV14 and J is TRBJ2-1, with D hard to call. Germline lookup yields CDR1 SGHDN and CDR2 FVKESK. The CDR3 loop spans 16 amino acids. The ends were cut back, 1 base at V and 0 bases at J, with 10 bases in the middle. In DNA form, the CDR3 reads TGTGCCAGCAGCCAAGCCGTCCTTAGCTCCTACAATGAGCAGTTCTTC. Protein product: CASSQAVLSSYNEQFF. The complete variable domain, with remaining parts taken from reference TRBV14 and TRBJ2-1, reads EAGVTQFPSHSVIEKGQTVTLRCDPISGHDNLYWYRRVMGKEIKFLLHFVKESKQDESGMPNNRFLAERTGGTYSTLKVQPAELEDSGVYFCASSQAVLSSYNEQFFGPGTRLTVL.

The V call is TRBV11-2, the J call TRBJ2-2, with a weak D call TRBD1 (6 bases). This CDR3 comprises 15 residues. Trimming stripped 1 base from V and 7 bases from J, with 13 bases between. The germline V gene has CDR1 SGHAT and CDR2 FQNNGV. In DNA form, the CDR3 reads TGTGCCAGCAGCTTAGTGGCTCTAGGGGGCGGGGAGCTGTTTTTT. Residues: CASSLVALGGGELFF. Filled out from reference TRBV11-2 and TRBJ2-2, the complete variable domain reads EAGVAQSPRYKIIEKRQSVAFWCNPISGHATLYWYQQILGQGPKLLIQFQNNGVVDDSQLPKDRFSAERLKGVDSTLKIQPAKLEDSAVYLCASSLVALGGGELFFGEGSRLTVL.

In this sample, this clonotype turned up a few times. The rearrangement uses TRBV30 and TRBJ2-6; TRBD2 might be the D (5 bases). Trimming left V 5 bases short and J 4 bases short, with 9 bases between. CDR3 size: 13 residues. Looked up from germline, CDR1 is GTSNPN and CDR2 is SVGIG (reference sequence). Here the CDR3 reads CAWEGSGANVLTF. In nucleotides, the CDR3 is TGTGCCTGGGAGGGTTCCGGGGCCAACGTCCTGACTTTC.

The chain carries TRBV5-6 and TRBJ2-3; 9 bases align to TRBD2. V was clipped by 1 base and J by 1 base; unmatched bases: 7. The CDR3 loop spans 17 amino acids. CDR1 and CDR2 from the germline V gene are SGHDT and YYEEEE. The CDR3 DNA reads TGTGCCAGCAGCTTGTGGAGCGGGAGGAGAGGCACAGATACGCAGTATTTT. Residues: CASSLWSGRRGTDTQYF.

This clonotype was counted at least ten times. The chain is built from TRBV7-8 and TRBJ2-3; 7 nucleotides match TRBD2. The germline gives CDR1 SGHVS, CDR2 FQNEAQ. This CDR3 is 14 amino acids long. After removal of 1 base from V and 5 bases from J, the junction contained 3 bases not matched to a gene. This CDR3 reads CASSLGGGGDTQYF. The CDR3 DNA follows: TGTGCCAGCAGCTTAGGCGGGGGTGGAGATACGCAGTATTTT.

V gene TRBV24-1 combines with J gene TRBJ2-1, with TRBD1 as a possible D gene (6 bases). V lost 2 bases and J lost 8, with 12 bases in between. Germline V gene data show CDR1 as KGHDR and CDR2 as SFDVKD. The CDR3 contains 14 residues. The CDR3 DNA reads TGTGCCACCAGTGATTGGGGGCAGGGAGATGAGCAGTTCTTC. Its translation: CATSDWGQGDEQFF.